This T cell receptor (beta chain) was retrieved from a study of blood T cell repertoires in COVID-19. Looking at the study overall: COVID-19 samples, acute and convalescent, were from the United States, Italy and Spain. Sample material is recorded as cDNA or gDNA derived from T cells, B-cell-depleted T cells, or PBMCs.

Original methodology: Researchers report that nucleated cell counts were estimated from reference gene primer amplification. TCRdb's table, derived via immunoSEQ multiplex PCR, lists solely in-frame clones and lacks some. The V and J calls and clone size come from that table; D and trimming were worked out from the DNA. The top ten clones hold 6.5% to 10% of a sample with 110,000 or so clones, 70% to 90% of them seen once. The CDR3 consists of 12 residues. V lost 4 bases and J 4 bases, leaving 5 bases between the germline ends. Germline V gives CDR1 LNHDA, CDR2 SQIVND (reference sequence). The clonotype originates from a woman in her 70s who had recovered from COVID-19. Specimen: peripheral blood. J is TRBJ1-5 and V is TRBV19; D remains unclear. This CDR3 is CASSTPNQPQHF. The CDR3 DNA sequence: TGTGCCAGTAGTACCCCTAATCAGCCCCAGCATTTT.